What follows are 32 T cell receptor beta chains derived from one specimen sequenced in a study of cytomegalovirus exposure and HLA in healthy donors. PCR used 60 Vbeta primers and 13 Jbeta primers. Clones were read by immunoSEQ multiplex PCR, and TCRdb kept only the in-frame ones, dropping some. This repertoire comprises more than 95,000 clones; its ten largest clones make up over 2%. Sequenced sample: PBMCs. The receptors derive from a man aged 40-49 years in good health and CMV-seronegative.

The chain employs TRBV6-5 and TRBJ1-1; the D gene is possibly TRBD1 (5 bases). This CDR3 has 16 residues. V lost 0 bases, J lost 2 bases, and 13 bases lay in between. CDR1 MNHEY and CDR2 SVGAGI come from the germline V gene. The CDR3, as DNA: TGTGCCAGCAGTTACTCGAAGACAGCTAAAAACACTGAAGCTTTCTTT. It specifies CASSYSKTAKNTEAFF.

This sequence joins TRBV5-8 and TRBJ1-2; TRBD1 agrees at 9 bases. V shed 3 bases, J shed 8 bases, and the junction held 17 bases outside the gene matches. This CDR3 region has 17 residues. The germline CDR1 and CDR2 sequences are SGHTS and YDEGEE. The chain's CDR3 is CASSSGGPGQGGLGYTF. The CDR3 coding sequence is TGTGCCAGCAGCTCTGGGGGCCCGGGACAGGGAGGATTAGGCTACACCTTC.

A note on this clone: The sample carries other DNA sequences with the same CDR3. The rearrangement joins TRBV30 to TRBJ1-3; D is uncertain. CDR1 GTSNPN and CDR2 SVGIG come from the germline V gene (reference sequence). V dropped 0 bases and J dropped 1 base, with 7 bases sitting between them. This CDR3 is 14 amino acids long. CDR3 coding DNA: TGTGCCTGGAGTGTAGGAGGGTCTGGAAACACCATATATTTT. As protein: CAWSVGGSGNTIYF.

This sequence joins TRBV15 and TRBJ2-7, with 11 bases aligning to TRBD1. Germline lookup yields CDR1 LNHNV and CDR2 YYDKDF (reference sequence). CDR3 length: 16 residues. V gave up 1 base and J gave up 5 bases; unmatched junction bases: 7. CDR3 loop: CATSRAGQGGPDEQYF. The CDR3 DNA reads TGTGCCACCAGCAGAGCGGGACAGGGGGGACCGGACGAGCAGTACTTC.

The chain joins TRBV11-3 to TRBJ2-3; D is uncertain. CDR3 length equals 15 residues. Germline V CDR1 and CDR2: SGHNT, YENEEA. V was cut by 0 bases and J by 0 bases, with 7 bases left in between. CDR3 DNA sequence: TGTGCCAGCAGCTTAGACCGTCCTAGCACAGATACGCAGTATTTT. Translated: CASSLDRPSTDTQYF. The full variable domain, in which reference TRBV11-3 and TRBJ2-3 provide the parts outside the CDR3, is EAGVVQSPRYKIIEKKQPVAFWCNPISGHNTLYWYLQNLGQGPELLIRYENEEAVDDSQLPKDRFSAERLKGVDSTLKIQPAELGDSAVYLCASSLDRPSTDTQYFGPGTRLTVL.

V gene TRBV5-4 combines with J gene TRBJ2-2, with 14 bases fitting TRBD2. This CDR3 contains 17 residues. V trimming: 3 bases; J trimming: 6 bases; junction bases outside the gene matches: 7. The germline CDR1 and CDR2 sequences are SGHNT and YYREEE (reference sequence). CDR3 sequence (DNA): TGTGCCAGCAGCTCGGGACTAGCGGGAGCTTCGTCCGGGGAGCTGTTTTTT. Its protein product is CASSSGLAGASSGELFF.

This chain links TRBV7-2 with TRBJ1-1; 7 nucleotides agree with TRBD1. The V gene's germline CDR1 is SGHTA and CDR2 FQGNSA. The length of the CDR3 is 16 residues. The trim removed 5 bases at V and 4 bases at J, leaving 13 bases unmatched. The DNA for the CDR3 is TGTGCCAGCAGCCGCGACAGGGTCCCTAGGAGCACTGAAGCTTTCTTT. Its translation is CASSRDRVPRSTEAFF.

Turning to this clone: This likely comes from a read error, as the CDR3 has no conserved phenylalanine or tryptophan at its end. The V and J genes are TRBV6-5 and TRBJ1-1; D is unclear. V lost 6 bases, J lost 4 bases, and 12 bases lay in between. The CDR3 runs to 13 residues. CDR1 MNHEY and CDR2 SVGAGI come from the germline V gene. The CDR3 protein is CASSQPGGTEAFL. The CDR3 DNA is TGTGCCAGCAGCCAACCTGGAGGCACTGAAGCTTTCCTT.

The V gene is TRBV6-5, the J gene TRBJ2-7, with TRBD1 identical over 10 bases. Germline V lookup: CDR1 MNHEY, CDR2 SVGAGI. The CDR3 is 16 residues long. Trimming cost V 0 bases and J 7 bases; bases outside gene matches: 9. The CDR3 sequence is CASSYSPTGGESEQYF. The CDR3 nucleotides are TGTGCCAGCAGTTACTCCCCGACAGGGGGCGAATCGGAGCAGTACTTC.

The CDR3 nucleotides are TGTGCCAGCAGCTTCCCCCCTCGGACTAATGAAAAACTGTTTTTT. Amino acid sequence: CASSFPPRTNEKLFF. This sequence joins TRBV7-2 and TRBJ1-4; D not certain. The ends were cut back, 3 bases at V and 2 bases at J, with 10 bases in the middle. This CDR3 contains 15 residues. Germline V gene data show CDR1 as SGHTA and CDR2 as FQGNSA. Full variable domain (missing parts from reference TRBV7-2 and TRBJ1-4): GAGVSQSPSNKVTEKGKDVELRCDPISGHTALYWYRQSLGQGLEFLIYFQGNSAPDKSGLPSDRFSAERTGGSVSTLTIQRTQQEDSAVYLCASSFPPRTNEKLFFGSGTQLSVL.

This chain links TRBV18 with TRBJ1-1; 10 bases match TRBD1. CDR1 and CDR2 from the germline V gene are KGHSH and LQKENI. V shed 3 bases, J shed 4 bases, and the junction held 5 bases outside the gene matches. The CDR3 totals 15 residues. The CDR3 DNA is TGTGCCAGCTCACCCTATCGACAGGGGGCCACTGAAGCTTTCTTT. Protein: CASSPYRQGATEAFF.

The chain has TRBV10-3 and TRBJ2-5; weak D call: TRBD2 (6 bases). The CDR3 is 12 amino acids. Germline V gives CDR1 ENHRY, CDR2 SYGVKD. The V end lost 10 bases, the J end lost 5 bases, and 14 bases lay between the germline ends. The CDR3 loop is CATTGSGETQYF. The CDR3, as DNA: TGTGCCACCACCGGGAGCGGGGAGACCCAGTACTTC.

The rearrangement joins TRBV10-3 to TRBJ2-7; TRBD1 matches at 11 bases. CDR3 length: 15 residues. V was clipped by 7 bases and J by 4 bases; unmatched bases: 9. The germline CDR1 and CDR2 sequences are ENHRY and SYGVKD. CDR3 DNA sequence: TGTGCCATCACTAACCGGGACAGGGGGGCTTACGAGCAGTACTTC. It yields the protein CAITNRDRGAYEQYF.

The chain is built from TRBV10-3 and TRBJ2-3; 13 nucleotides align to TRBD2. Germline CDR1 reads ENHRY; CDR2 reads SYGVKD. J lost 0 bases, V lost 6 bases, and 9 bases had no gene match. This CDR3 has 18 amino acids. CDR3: CAIRNTPGLAGSTDTQYF. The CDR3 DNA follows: TGTGCCATCAGAAATACCCCGGGACTAGCGGGAAGCACAGATACGCAGTATTTT.

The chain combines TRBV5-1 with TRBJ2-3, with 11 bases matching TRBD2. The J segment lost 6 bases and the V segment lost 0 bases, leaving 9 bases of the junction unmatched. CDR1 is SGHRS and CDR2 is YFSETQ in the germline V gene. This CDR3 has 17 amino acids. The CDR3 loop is CASSLAGQVAGGDTQYF. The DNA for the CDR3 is TGCGCCAGCAGCTTGGCCGGACAGGTAGCGGGAGGGGATACGCAGTATTTT.

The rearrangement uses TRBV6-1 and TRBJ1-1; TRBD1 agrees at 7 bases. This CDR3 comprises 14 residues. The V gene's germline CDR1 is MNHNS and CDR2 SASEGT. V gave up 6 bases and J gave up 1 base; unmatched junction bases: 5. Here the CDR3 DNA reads TGTGCCAGCAGAGGGGGACAGACGAACACTGAAGCTTTCTTT. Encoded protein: CASRGGQTNTEAFF.

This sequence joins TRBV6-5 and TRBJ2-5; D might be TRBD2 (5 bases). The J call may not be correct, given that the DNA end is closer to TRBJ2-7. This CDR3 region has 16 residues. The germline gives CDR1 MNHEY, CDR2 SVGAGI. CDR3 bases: TGTGCCAGCAGTTACTCTCGTCAGGCGGGCGCCTACGAGCAGTACTTC. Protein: CASSYSRQAGAYEQYF.

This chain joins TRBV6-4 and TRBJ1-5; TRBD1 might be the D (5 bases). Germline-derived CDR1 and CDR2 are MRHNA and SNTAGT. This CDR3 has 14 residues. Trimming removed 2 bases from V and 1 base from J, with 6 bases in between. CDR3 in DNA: TGTGCCAGCAGTGACAGGGGAAGCAATCAGCCCCAGCATTTT. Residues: CASSDRGSNQPQHF.

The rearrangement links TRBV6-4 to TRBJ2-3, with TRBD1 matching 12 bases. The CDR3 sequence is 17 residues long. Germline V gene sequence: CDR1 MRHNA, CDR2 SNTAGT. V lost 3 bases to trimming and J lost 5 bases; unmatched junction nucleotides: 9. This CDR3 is CASSDPSGTGGKDTQYF. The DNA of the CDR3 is TGTGCCAGCAGTGATCCCTCCGGGACAGGGGGCAAAGATACGCAGTATTTT.

In DNA form, the CDR3 reads TGCAGCATACCAGCGGGGGTTGAGCAGTTCTTC. Translation: CSIPAGVEQFF. The chain links TRBV20-1 to TRBJ2-1; 8 nucleotides match TRBD2. The CDR3 extends over 11 amino acids. Germline V gives CDR1 DFQATT, CDR2 SNEGSKA (reference sequence).

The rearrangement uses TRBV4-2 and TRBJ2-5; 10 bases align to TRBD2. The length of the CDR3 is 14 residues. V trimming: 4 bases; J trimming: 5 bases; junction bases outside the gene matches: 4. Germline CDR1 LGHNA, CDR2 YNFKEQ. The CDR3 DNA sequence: TGTGCCAGCAGCCCCATAGCGGGAGGTGAGACCCAGTACTTC. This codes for CASSPIAGGETQYF.

CDR3 nucleotide sequence: TGTGCCAGCAGTCCCTCCCTGGACAGGGCCAGCACAGATACGCAGTATTTT. Translation: CASSPSLDRASTDTQYF. This chain connects TRBV27 to TRBJ2-3; 8 nucleotides match TRBD1. Germline CDR1 and CDR2: MNHEY and SMNVEV (reference sequence). The CDR3 covers 17 residues. The V gene end was trimmed by 5 bases and the J gene end by 0 bases; junction bases not matched to a gene: 10.

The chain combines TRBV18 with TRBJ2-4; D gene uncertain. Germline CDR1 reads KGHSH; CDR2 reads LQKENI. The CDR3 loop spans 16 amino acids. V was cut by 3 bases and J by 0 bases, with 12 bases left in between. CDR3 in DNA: TGTGCCAGCTCACCCCCCGCGTCCATAGCCAAAAACATTCAGTACTTC. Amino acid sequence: CASSPPASIAKNIQYF.

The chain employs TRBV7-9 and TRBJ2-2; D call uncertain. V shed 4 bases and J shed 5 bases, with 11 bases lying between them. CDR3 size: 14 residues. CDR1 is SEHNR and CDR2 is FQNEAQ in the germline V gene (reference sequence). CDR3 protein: CASSSRRLTGELFF. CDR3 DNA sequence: TGTGCCAGCAGCTCGAGGCGGCTAACCGGGGAGCTGTTTTTT.

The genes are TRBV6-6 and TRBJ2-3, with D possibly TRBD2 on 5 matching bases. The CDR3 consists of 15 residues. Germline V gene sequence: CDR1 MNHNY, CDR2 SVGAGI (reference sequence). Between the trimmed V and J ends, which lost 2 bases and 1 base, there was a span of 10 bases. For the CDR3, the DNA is TGTGCCAGCAGTTACAGGAAGGGAGGCACAGATACGCAGTATTTT. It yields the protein CASSYRKGGTDTQYF.

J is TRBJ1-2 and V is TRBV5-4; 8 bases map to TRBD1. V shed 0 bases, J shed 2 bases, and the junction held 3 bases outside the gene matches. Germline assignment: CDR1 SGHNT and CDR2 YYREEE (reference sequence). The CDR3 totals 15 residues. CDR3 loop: CASSLGDRQNYGYTF. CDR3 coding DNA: TGTGCCAGCAGCTTGGGGGACAGGCAGAACTATGGCTACACCTTC.

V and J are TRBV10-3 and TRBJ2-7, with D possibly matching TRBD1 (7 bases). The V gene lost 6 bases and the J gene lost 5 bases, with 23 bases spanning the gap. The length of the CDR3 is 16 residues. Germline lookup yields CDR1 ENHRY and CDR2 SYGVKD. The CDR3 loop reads CAIRGGEGAVGNEQYF. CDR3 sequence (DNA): TGTGCCATCAGGGGAGGAGAGGGGGCAGTTGGCAACGAGCAGTACTTC.

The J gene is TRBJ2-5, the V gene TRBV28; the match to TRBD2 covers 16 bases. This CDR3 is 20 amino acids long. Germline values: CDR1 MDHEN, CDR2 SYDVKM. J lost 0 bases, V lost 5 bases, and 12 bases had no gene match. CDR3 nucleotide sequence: TGTGCCAGCAGTCCACCTCCGGGACTAGCGGGAGGGTCGTACCAAGAGACCCAGTACTTC. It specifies CASSPPPGLAGGSYQETQYF. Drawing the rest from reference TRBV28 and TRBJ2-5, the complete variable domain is DVKVTQSSRYLVKRTGEKVFLECVQDMDHENMFWYRQDPGLGLRLIYFSYDVKMKEKGDIPEGYSVSREKKERFSLILESASTNQTSMYLCASSPPPGLAGGSYQETQYFGPGTRLLVL.

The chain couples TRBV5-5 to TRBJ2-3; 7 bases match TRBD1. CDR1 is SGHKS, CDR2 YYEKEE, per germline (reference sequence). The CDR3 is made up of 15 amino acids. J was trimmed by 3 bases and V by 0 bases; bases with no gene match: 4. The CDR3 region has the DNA TGTGCCAGCAGCTTGGGAGGGGGCAGGACAGATACGCAGTATTTT. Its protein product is CASSLGGGRTDTQYF.

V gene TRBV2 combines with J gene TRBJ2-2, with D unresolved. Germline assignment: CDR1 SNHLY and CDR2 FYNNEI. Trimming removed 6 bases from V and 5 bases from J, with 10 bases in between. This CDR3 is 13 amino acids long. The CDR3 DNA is TGTGCCAGCAGAGCACAGCTAACCGGGGAGCTGTTTTTT. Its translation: CASRAQLTGELFF.

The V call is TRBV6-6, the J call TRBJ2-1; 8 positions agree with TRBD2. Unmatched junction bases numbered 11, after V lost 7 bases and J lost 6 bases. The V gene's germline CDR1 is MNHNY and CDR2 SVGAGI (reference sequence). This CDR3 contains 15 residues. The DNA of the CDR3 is TGTGCCAGCAACTCAGCGGGAGACCCCCCCAATGAGCAGTTCTTC. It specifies CASNSAGDPPNEQFF.

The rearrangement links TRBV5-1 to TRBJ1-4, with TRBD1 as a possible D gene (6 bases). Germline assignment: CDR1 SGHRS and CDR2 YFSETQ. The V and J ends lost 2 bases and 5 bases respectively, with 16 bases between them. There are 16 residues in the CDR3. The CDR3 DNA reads TGCGCCAGCAGCTTTTACACAGGGCTAGCCAATGAAAAACTGTTTTTT. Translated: CASSFYTGLANEKLFF.